Listed below are T cell receptor beta chains from one sample, sequenced in a study of blood T cell repertoires in COVID-19. Data came from immunoSEQ multiplex PCR; TCRdb stores just in-frame clones and leaves some out. Of 200,000 to 300,000 clones listed, nearly 95% were seen once; the top ten hold more than 0.8%. The sequenced sample consisted of peripheral blood. The receptors were gathered from a man aged 30 to 45 with COVID-19, enrolled during active disease. CDR3s include the opening cysteine and the closing phenylalanine or tryptophan. D genes are given only for firm matches. Only some rows state a clone size, as once, few, many or a class for expanded clones.

>TRBJ1-2|.|TRBV2|TRBD1
TGTGCCAGCAGTGCACAGGGGGCGGTTCACTATGGCTACACCTTC
CASSAQGAVHYGYTF
>TRBJ2-5|.|TRBV30|.
TGTGCCTGGACCGGCGGGGAGACCCAGTACTTC
CAWTGGETQYF
>TRBJ2-1|.|TRBV5-1|TRBD1
TGCGCCAGCTACACAGGGGGCGGGAACAATGAGCAGTTCTTC
CASYTGGGNNEQFF
>TRBJ1-5|.|TRBV19|.
TGTGCCAGTAGTCGACAGGAACAAAGCAATCAGCCCCAGCATTTT
CASSRQEQSNQPQHF
>TRBJ1-4|once|TRBV4-2|.
TGTGCCAGCAGGATCCTCCATGCAGGGAAGACAACTAATGAAAAACTGTTTTTT
CASRILHAGKTTNEKLFF
>TRBJ1-1|once|TRBV3-1/TRBV3-2|.
TGTGCCAGCAGCCCCCCGGGGGGATATCGCACTGAAGCTTTCTTT
CASSPPGGYRTEAFF
>TRBJ1-2|.|TRBV6-5|.
TGTGCCAGCAGGACAAACCGTAACTATGGCTACACCTTC
CASRTNRNYGYTF
>TRBJ2-1|few|TRBV3-1/TRBV3-2|.
TGTGCCAGCAGCCAAGGGGCAGGGTGGGGCAATGAGCAGTTCTTC
CASSQGAGWGNEQFF
>TRBJ1-2|.|TRBV10-3|.
TGTGCCATCAGTGAGCCGACAGTGGAAGACTATGGCTACACCTTC
CAISEPTVEDYGYTF
>TRBJ2-1|.|TRBV5-4|.
TGTGCCAGCAGCTTTTTGCCGGGTGATGAGCAGTTCTTC
CASSFLPGDEQFF
>TRBJ1-2|.|TRBV15|TRBD1
TGTGCCACCAGCAGAGATCGGGACAGGGGGATCTATGGCTACACCTTC
CATSRDRDRGIYGYTF
>TRBJ1-2|.|TRBV13|TRBD1
TGTGCCAGCAGCTTAGAGGACAGGGGCTCTGGCTACACCTTC
CASSLEDRGSGYTF
>TRBJ1-2|.|TRBV4-1|.
TGCGCCAGCAGCCAAGATCGCGCAGGGAACTATGGCTACACCTTC
CASSQDRAGNYGYTF
>TRBJ1-3|.|TRBV7-9|.
TGTGCCAGCAGCTCCCGCCGGGGGGGACTCTCTGGAAACACCATATATTTT
CASSSRRGGLSGNTIYF
>TRBJ2-5|.|TRBV11-2|TRBD2
TGTGCCAGCAGCTTAAATACACTAGCGGGGGAAGAGACCCAGTACTTC
CASSLNTLAGEETQYF
>TRBJ2-5|.|TRBV9|TRBD2
TGTGCCAGCAGCCCCCACGGGGGGGAGGTAGAGACCCAGTACTTC
CASSPHGGEVETQYF
>TRBJ1-5|.|TRBV12-3/TRBV12-4|.
TGTGCCAGCAGATCACAGGGAAATCAGCCCCAGCATTTT
CASRSQGNQPQHF
>TRBJ1-1|.|TRBV9|TRBD1
TGTGCCAGCAGTGACAGGGAAACAAGCACTGAAGCTTTCTTT
CASSDRETSTEAFF
>TRBJ1-5|.|TRBV19|TRBD1
TGTGCCAGTAGTATTCCTATCCGGACAGGATTTAATCAGCCCCAGCATTTT
CASSIPIRTGFNQPQHF
>TRBJ2-3|.|TRBV2|TRBD2
TGTGCCAGCAGTTCCAGACTAGCCGATACGCAGTATTTT
CASSSRLADTQYF
>TRBJ2-5|.|TRBV19|.
TGTGCCAGTAGTATGGGGTTGACAGTACAAGAGACCCAGTACTTC
CASSMGLTVQETQYF
>TRBJ2-5|.|TRBV9|.
TGTGCCAGCAGCCACACCCCCACCGCCCAAGAGACCCAGTACTTC
CASSHTPTAQETQYF
>TRBJ2-6|.|TRBV7-3|.
TGTGCCAGCAGCTTAGTGGGGGGACTCTCTGGGGCCAACGTCCTGACTTTC
CASSLVGGLSGANVLTF
>TRBJ2-1|.|TRBV9|TRBD1
TGTGCCAGCAGCGCTCGACAGGGATACAATGAGCAGTTCTTC
CASSARQGYNEQFF
>TRBJ1-2|.|TRBV7-2|TRBD1
TGTGCCAGCAGCTCCGGCAGCGACAGGGGCTTGGGCTACACCTTC
CASSSGSDRGLGYTF
>TRBJ2-7|once|TRBV7-2|.
TGTGCCAGCAGCTTGTGGGGCAGGGTTTACGAGCAGTACTTC
CASSLWGRVYEQYF